One and the same sample provided the 10 T cell receptor beta chains below, sequenced in a study of OX40 agonist ivuxolimab in advanced cancers. The assay was immunoSEQ multiplex PCR, and TCRdb's table has in-frame clones only and misses some. The sample has more than 55,000 clones; 88% are singletons. Sequences were derived from CD4+ or CD8+ T cells sorted from blood, sampled in a trial of the OX40 agonist ivuxolimab. These receptor sequences come from an adult with an advanced solid tumor such as melanoma, head and neck, liver or kidney cancer.

The chain couples TRBV10-3 to TRBJ1-2; 8 bases line up with TRBD1. The CDR3 sequence is 15 residues long. The trim removed 2 bases at V and 7 bases at J, leaving 9 bases unmatched. The germline gives CDR1 ENHRY, CDR2 SYGVKD. The CDR3 region is CAISEGDRYSSGYTF. The CDR3 region has the DNA TGTGCCATCAGTGAGGGGGACAGGTACTCTAGTGGCTACACCTTC.

This clone was counted between two and nine times. This chain links TRBV29-1 with TRBJ1-2; possible D gene TRBD1, 5 bases. V shed 3 bases and J shed 8 bases, with 10 bases lying between them. The CDR3 length is 11 residues. Per germline, CDR1 SQVTM and CDR2 ANQGSEA. DNA of the CDR3: TGCAGCGTTGAGGAAGGGGCGGGCTACACCTTC. This gives the protein CSVEEGAGYTF. Complete variable domain (other parts from reference TRBV29-1 and TRBJ1-2): SAVISQKPSRDICQRGTSLTIQCQVDSQVTMMFWYRQQPGQSLTLIATANQGSEATYESGFVIDKFPISRPNLTFSTLTVSNMSPEDSSIYLCSVEEGAGYTFGSGTRLTVV.

This chain joins TRBV19 and TRBJ2-7, with D possibly matching TRBD1 (6 bases). From germline, CDR1 is LNHDA and CDR2 SQIVND (reference sequence). The CDR3 length is 13 residues. The V gene lost 2 bases and the J gene lost 3 bases, with 8 bases spanning the gap. CDR3 loop: CASSILQGYEQYF. The CDR3 region has the DNA TGTGCCAGTAGTATATTACAGGGCTACGAGCAGTACTTC.

This chain joins TRBV15 and TRBJ1-6; D is ambiguous. Germline V gives CDR1 LNHNV, CDR2 YYDKDF (reference sequence). CDR3 length: 16 amino acids. Deletions cut 3 bases from V and 4 bases from J, with 13 bases between. CDR3 sequence (DNA): TGTGCCACCAGCAGCACAAAATTTACTTATAATTCACCCCTCCACTTT. This sequence encodes CATSSTKFTYNSPLHF.

This chain joins TRBV30 and TRBJ1-2; D gene unclear. V lost 1 base to trimming and J lost 13 bases, with 10 bases between them. Germline V gives CDR1 GTSNPN, CDR2 SVGIG (reference sequence). This CDR3 is built from 10 residues. As DNA, the CDR3 is TGTGCCTGGAGTGACGAGACGGCCACCTTC. This sequence encodes CAWSDETATF.

The CDR3 DNA reads as TGTGCCAGCAGCCCGACGACATTTTCACCCCTCCACTTT. Translated: CASSPTTFSPLHF. The chain is built from TRBV7-9 and TRBJ1-6; D not resolved. The V end lost 5 bases, the J end lost 9 bases, and 11 bases lay between the germline ends. Germline V CDR1 and CDR2: SEHNR, FQNEAQ (reference sequence). CDR3 length: 13 residues.

This sequence joins TRBV6-5 and TRBJ1-4; 7 positions agree with TRBD1. Germline loops: CDR1 MNHEY, CDR2 SVGAGI. With V trimmed by 5 bases and J by 7 bases, 7 bases remained unmatched. The CDR3 runs to 14 residues. CDR3 in DNA: TGTGCCAGCAGTGGACAGGTAGCGAGTGAAAAACTGTTTTTT. Protein product: CASSGQVASEKLFF.

The genes are TRBV7-9 and TRBJ1-4, with D tentatively TRBD1 (6 bases). The CDR3 runs 15 residues. Germline V lookup: CDR1 SEHNR, CDR2 FQNEAQ (reference sequence). The germline V and J ends were trimmed by 5 bases and 1 base, with 11 bases remaining between them. The CDR3 DNA follows: TGTGCCAGCAGCCCGGGGGCTGGAACTAATGAAAAACTGTTTTTT. Translating gives CASSPGAGTNEKLFF.

The chain employs TRBV27 and TRBJ2-3, with D possibly TRBD1 on 6 matching bases. Germline loops: CDR1 MNHEY, CDR2 SMNVEV (reference sequence). The CDR3 sequence is 16 residues long. V lost 3 bases to trimming and J lost 2 bases, with 15 bases between them. The CDR3, as DNA: TGTGCCAGCAGTTTTCGGCAGGGGCCATTCACAGATACGCAGTATTTT. It translates to CASSFRQGPFTDTQYF.

In this sample, this clone turned up once. This sequence joins TRBV21-1 and TRBJ1-5; TRBD1 reflects the table's D call only, with no check against the DNA. TRBV21-1 is a pseudogene segment. The CDR3 runs 15 residues. The DNA of the CDR3 is TGTGCCAGCAGCCGGACAGGGGGCGCGGTTCAGCCCCAGCATTTT. This encodes CASSRTGGAVQPQHF.